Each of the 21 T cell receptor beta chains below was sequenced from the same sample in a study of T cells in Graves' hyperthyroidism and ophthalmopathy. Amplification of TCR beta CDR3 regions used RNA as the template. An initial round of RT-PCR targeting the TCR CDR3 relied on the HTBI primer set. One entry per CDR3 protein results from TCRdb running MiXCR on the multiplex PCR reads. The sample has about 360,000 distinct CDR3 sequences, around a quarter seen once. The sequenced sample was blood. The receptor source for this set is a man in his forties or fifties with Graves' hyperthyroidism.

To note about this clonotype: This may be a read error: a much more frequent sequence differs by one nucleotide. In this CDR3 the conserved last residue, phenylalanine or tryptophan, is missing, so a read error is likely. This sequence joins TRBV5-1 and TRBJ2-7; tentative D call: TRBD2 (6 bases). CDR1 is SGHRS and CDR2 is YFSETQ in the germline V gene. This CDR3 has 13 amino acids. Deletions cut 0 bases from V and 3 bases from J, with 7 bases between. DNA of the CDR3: TGCGCCAGCAGCTTGGGACTAGTCTACGAGCAGTACCTC. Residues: CASSLGLVYEQYL.

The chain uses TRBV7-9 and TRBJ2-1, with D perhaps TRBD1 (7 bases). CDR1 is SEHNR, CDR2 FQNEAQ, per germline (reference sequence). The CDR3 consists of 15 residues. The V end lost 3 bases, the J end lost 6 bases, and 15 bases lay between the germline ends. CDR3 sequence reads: CASSFSGGRLNEQFF. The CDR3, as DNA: TGTGCCAGCAGCTTTTCAGGGGGGCGCCTCAATGAGCAGTTCTTC.

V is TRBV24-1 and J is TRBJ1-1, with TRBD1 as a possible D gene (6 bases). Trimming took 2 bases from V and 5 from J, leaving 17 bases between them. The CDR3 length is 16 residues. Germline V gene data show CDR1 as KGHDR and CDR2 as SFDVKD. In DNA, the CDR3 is TGTGCCACCAGTGATTCCCTGGGGGGGGGCGGAACTGAAGCTTTCTTT. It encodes CATSDSLGGGGTEAFF.

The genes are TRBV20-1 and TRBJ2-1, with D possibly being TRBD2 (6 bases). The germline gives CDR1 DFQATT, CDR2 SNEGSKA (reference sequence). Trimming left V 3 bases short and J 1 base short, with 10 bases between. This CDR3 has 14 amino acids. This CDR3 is CSASGSSSYNEQFF. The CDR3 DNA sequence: TGCAGTGCTAGCGGGAGCTCTTCCTACAATGAGCAGTTCTTC.

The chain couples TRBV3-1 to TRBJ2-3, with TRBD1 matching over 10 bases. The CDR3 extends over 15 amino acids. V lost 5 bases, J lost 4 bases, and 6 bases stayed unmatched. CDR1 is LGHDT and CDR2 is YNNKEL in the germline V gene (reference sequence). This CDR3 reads CASSLGTGESDTQYF. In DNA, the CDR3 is TGTGCCAGCAGCTTAGGGACAGGGGAATCAGATACGCAGTATTTT.

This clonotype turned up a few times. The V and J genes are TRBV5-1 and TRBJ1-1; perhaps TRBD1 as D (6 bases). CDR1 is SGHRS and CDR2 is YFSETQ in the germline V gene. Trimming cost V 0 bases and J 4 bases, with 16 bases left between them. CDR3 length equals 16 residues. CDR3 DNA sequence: TGCGCCAGCAGCTTGGCCGGAGGGGGAGGGATCACTGAAGCTTTCTTT. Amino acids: CASSLAGGGGITEAFF. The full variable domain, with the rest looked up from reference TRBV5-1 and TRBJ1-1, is KAGVTQTPRYLIKTRGQQVTLSCSPISGHRSVSWYQQTPGQGLQFLFEYFSETQRNKGNFPGRFSGRQFSNSRSEMNVSTLELGDSALYLCASSLAGGGGITEAFFGQGTRLTVV.

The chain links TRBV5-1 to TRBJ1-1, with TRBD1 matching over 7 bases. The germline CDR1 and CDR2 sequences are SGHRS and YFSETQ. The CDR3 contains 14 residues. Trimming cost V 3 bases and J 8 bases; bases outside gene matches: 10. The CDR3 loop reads CASSSAETGLEAFF. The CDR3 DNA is TGCGCCAGCAGCTCCGCCGAGACAGGGCTCGAAGCTTTCTTT.

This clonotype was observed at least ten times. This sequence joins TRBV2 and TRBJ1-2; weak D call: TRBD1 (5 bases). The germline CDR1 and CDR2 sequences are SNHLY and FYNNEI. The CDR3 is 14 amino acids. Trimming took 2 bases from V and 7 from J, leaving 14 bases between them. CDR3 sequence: CASSEKRQGLGYTF. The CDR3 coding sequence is TGTGCCAGCAGTGAAAAAAGGCAGGGACTTGGCTACACCTTC.

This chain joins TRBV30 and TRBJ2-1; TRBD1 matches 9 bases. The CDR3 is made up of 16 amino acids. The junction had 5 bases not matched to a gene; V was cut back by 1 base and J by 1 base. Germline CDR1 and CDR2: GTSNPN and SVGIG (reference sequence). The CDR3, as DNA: TGTGCCTGGAGTGGGGACAGGGAAATTTCCTACAATGAGCAGTTCTTC. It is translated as CAWSGDREISYNEQFF.

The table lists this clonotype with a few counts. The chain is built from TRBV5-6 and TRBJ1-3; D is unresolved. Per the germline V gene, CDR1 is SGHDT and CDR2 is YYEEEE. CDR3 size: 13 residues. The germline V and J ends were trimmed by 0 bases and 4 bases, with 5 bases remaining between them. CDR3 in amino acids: CASSLVAGNTIYF. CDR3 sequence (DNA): TGTGCCAGCAGCTTGGTAGCGGGAAACACCATATATTTT.

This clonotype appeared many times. CDR3 residues: CASGLLGNEQYF. CDR3 coding DNA: TGTGCTAGTGGTTTGTTGGGGAACGAGCAGTACTTC. The V gene is TRBV12-5, the J gene TRBJ2-7; D is unresolved. Germline loops: CDR1 LGHNT, CDR2 FRNRAP. Trimming removed 2 bases at V and 5 bases at J, with 7 bases between. This CDR3 has 12 residues. The complete variable domain, with remaining parts taken from reference TRBV12-5 and TRBJ2-7, reads DARVTQTPRHKVTEMGQEVTMRCQPILGHNTVFWYRQTMMQGLELLAYFRNRAPLDDSGMPKDRFSAEMPDATLATLKIQPSEPRDSAVYFCASGLLGNEQYFGPGTRLTVT.

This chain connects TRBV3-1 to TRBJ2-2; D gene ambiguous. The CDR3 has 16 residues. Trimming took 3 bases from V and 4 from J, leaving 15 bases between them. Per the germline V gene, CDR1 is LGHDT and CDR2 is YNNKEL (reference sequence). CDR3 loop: CASSHKTPIVTGELFF. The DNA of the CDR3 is TGTGCCAGCAGCCACAAGACTCCGATTGTCACCGGGGAGCTGTTTTTT.

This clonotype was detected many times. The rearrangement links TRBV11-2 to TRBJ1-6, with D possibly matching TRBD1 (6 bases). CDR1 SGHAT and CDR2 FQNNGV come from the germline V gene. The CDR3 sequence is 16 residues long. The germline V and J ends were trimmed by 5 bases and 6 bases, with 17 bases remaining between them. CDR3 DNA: TGTGCCAGCAGCCACCTCGCAGGGGCGGCTAATTCACCCCTCCACTTT. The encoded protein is CASSHLAGAANSPLHF. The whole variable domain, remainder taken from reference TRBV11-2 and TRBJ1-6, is EAGVAQSPRYKIIEKRQSVAFWCNPISGHATLYWYQQILGQGPKLLIQFQNNGVVDDSQLPKDRFSAERLKGVDSTLKIQPAKLEDSAVYLCASSHLAGAANSPLHFGNGTRLTVT.

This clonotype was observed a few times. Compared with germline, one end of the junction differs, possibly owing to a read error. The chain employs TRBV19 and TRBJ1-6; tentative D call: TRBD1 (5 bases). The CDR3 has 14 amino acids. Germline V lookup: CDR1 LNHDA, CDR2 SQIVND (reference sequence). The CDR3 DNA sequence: TGTGCCAGTAGTCGGGACGGCGGTAATTCACCTCTCCACTTT. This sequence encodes CASSRDGGNSPLHF.

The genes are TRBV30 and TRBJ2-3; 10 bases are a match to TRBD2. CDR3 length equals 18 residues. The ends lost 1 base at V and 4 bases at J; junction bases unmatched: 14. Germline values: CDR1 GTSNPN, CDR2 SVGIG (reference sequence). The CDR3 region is CAWSGASGRGLGADTQYF. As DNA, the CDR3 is TGTGCCTGGAGTGGGGCTAGCGGGAGAGGTTTAGGCGCAGATACGCAGTATTTT.

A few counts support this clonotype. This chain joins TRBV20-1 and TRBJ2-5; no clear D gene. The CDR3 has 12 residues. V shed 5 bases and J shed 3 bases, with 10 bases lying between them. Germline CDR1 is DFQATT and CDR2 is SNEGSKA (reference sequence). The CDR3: CSAVKGKETQYF. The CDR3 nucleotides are TGCAGTGCTGTTAAAGGGAAAGAGACCCAGTACTTC.

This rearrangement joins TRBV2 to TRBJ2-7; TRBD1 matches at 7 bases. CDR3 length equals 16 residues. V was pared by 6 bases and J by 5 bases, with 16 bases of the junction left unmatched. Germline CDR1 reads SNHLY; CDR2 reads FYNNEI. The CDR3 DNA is TGTGCCAGCAGATGGGACAGCGCCTCCCAATCGGACGAGCAGTACTTC. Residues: CASRWDSASQSDEQYF.

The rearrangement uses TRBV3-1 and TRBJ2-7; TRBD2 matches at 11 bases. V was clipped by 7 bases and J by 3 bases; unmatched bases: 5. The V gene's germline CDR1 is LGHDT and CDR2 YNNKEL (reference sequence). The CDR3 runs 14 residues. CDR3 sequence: CASNRGLADYEQYF. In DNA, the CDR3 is TGTGCCAGCAATAGGGGACTAGCGGACTACGAGCAGTACTTC.

The CDR3 sequence is CASSLRLAGGDGELFF. CDR3 nucleotide sequence: TGTGCCAGCAGCCTAAGACTAGCGGGAGGAGACGGGGAGCTGTTTTTT. V and J are TRBV9 and TRBJ2-2; 13 bases are shared with TRBD2. The CDR3 is made up of 16 amino acids. The V and J ends lost 4 bases and 7 bases, in that order; junction bases with no gene match: 7. Looked up from germline, CDR1 is SGDLS and CDR2 is YYNGEE.

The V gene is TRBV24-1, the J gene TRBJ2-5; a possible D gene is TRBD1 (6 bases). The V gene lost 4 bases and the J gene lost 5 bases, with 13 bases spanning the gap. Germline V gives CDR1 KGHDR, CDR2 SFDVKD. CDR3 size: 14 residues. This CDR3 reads CATSDTRGLETQYF. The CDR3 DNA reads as TGTGCCACCAGTGACACCAGGGGTTTGGAGACCCAGTACTTC.

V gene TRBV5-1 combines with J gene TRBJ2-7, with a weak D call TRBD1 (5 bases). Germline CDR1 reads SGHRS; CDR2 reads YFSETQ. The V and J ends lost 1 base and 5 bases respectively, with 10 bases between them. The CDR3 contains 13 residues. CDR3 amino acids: CASSLSQDNEQYF. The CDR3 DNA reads TGCGCCAGCAGCTTGAGTCAGGACAACGAGCAGTACTTC.